A single sample is the source of the 29 T cell receptor beta chains below, sequenced in a study of Graves' ophthalmopathy and Graves' hyperthyroidism (dated by TCRdb to the late 2010s). Sequencing relied on an Illumina HiSeq 2000. For repertoire sequencing, TCR beta CDR3 regions were amplified from RNA transcripts. The first round of RT-PCR was done with HTBI primers and the Qiagen OneStep RT-PCR kit, and was followed by a second round of multiplex PCR, then size selection and purification. TCRdb reprocessed the public reads (quality trimming at Q25 with fastp, clone calling with MiXCR) and kept in-frame beta chains. Rows with one shared CDR3 protein collapse into an entry with the most common genes and DNA. This sample holds 580,000 or so distinct CDR3 sequences; roughly 40% were observed only once. The top ten clones comprise approximately 4.1% of the sample. Sequenced input: peripheral blood or thyroid tissue (not recorded which). The receptors come from an adult man with Graves' hyperthyroidism.

J is TRBJ2-5 and V is TRBV5-1; possibly TRBD2 for D (6 bases). From germline, CDR1 is SGHRS and CDR2 YFSETQ. Trimming left V 4 bases short and J 3 bases short, with 19 bases between. The CDR3 length is 16 residues. CDR3 nucleotide sequence: TGCGCCAGCAGCAACTGGGGGGAACCGACCAAAGAGACCCAGTACTTC. Encoded protein: CASSNWGEPTKETQYF.

The chain is built from TRBV10-3 and TRBJ1-6; a possible D gene is TRBD1 (6 bases). Germline CDR1 and CDR2: ENHRY and SYGVKD. The CDR3 totals 14 residues. The V end was cut by 3 bases, the J end by 7 bases, with 10 bases between. The CDR3 region has the DNA TGTGCCATCAGTGACTCAGGACAGAATTCACCCCTCCACTTT. Encoded protein: CAISDSGQNSPLHF.

This clonotype was detected once. This chain links TRBV20-1 with TRBJ1-1, with D possibly TRBD1 on 5 matching bases. The CDR3 length is 15 residues. Germline-derived CDR1 and CDR2 are DFQATT and SNEGSKA (reference sequence). Trimming left V 3 bases short and J 6 bases short, with 20 bases between. The CDR3 is CSARPTSGGGPEAFF. CDR3 sequence (DNA): TGCAGTGCTAGGCCGACTAGCGGGGGAGGACCTGAAGCTTTCTTT.

Remarks on this clonotype: One end of the junction is discordant with germline, which a read error may explain. V gene TRBV5-1 combines with J gene TRBJ2-2; 7 bases agree with TRBD1. The CDR3 contains 16 residues. Germline CDR1 SGHRS, CDR2 YFSETQ. The CDR3 loop reads CASSWDGQANTGELFF. The CDR3 coding sequence is TGCGCCAGCAGCTGGGACGGACAGGCGAACACTGGGGAGCTGTTTTTT.

The gene calls are TRBV27 and TRBJ2-7; 7 bases align to TRBD1. The germline CDR1 and CDR2 sequences are MNHEY and SMNVEV (reference sequence). The CDR3 is 15 amino acids. V gave up 1 base and J gave up 1 base; unmatched junction bases: 4. CDR3 DNA sequence: TGTGCCAGCAGTTTATATGCAGGGGGATCCTACGAGCAGTACTTC. This gives the protein CASSLYAGGSYEQYF.

V and J are TRBV12-3 or TRBV12-4 and TRBJ1-4, with TRBD1 as a possible D gene (5 bases). Trimming shortened V by 0 bases and J by 12 bases, and 17 bases separated the two germline ends. The CDR3 spans 15 residues. CDR3 residues: CASSLARGYTAELFF. Written as DNA, the CDR3 is TGTGCCAGCAGTTTAGCGCGGGGGTACACTGCGGAACTGTTTTTT.

As for this clonotype: This could be a read error, since a much larger clone is one nucleotide away. The chain carries TRBV20-1 and TRBJ2-7, with 12 bases that match TRBD2. Germline CDR1 reads DFQATT; CDR2 reads SNEGSKA (reference sequence). The CDR3 runs 15 residues. The CDR3 DNA reads TGCAGTGCAAAGCCGGGACTAGCGGGCGTATACGGGCAGTACTTC. It yields the protein CSAKPGLAGVYGQYF.

The chain uses TRBV19 and TRBJ2-5, with 8 bases that match TRBD1. The V segment lost 7 bases and the J segment 5 bases; nucleotides outside the gene matches: 15. The CDR3 loop spans 16 amino acids. CDR1 and CDR2 (germline): LNHDA, SQIVND (reference sequence). Written as DNA, the CDR3 is TGTGCCAGTATGCCCCCAGGACAGGGTGGGGCGGAGACCCAGTACTTC. Translation gives CASMPPGQGGAETQYF.

The chain uses TRBV7-9 and TRBJ2-2, with 8 bases that match TRBD1. The CDR3 has 14 residues. The germline V gene encodes CDR1 SEHNR and CDR2 FQNEAQ (reference sequence). J was trimmed by 5 bases and V by 4 bases; bases with no gene match: 3. The CDR3 DNA follows: TGTGCCAGCAGCTCATGGACAGGGACCGGGGAGCTGTTTTTT. Protein product: CASSSWTGTGELFF.

The chain is built from TRBV6-6 and TRBJ1-1, with D possibly TRBD1 on 5 matching bases. The germline V gene encodes CDR1 MNHNY and CDR2 SVGAGI (reference sequence). The V and J ends lost 4 bases and 5 bases respectively, with 20 bases between them. The CDR3 runs 16 residues. CDR3: CASSLRGGKSETEAFF. The CDR3 nucleotides read TGTGCCAGCAGTTTACGGGGGGGGAAATCGGAGACTGAAGCTTTCTTT.

The V and J genes are TRBV20-1 and TRBJ2-5; the D call may be TRBD1 or TRBD2 (5 bases each). The V end lost 6 bases, the J end lost 5 bases, and 19 bases lay between the germline ends. This CDR3 has 14 residues. The germline V gene encodes CDR1 DFQATT and CDR2 SNEGSKA (reference sequence). CDR3 amino acids: CSAPVLTWGETQYF. DNA of the CDR3: TGCAGTGCCCCGGTCTTAACGTGGGGGGAGACCCAGTACTTC.

The chain joins TRBV7-9 to TRBJ2-7, with 11 bases identical to TRBD1. Germline CDR1 and CDR2: SEHNR and FQNEAQ (reference sequence). V shed 5 bases and J 3 bases; nucleotides not matched to a gene: 6. The length of the CDR3 is 15 residues. The CDR3 nucleotides read TGTGCCAGCAGCCGCGGGGACAGGGGGGACTACGAGCAGTACTTC. Protein: CASSRGDRGDYEQYF. The full variable domain, rest sourced from reference TRBV7-9 and TRBJ2-7, is DTGVSQNPRHKITKRGQNVTFRCDPISEHNRLYWYRQTLGQGPEFLTYFQNEAQLEKSRLLSDRFSAERPKGSFSTLEIQRTEQGDSAMYLCASSRGDRGDYEQYFGPGTRLTVT.

This rearrangement joins TRBV7-8 to TRBJ2-7, with TRBD2 matching over 12 bases. Per the germline V gene, CDR1 is SGHVS and CDR2 is FQNEAQ. Trimming cost V 5 bases and J 7 bases; bases outside gene matches: 18. The CDR3 extends over 18 amino acids. The CDR3 sequence is CASSQPPTSGRPNNEQYF. The CDR3 region has the DNA TGTGCCAGCAGCCAGCCACCAACTAGCGGGAGGCCGAACAATGAGCAGTACTTC.

This clonotype occurred many times. This chain joins TRBV7-9 and TRBJ1-1; D not resolved. CDR3 length equals 14 residues. The V end was cut by 8 bases, the J end by 0 bases, with 13 bases between. The germline V gene encodes CDR1 SEHNR and CDR2 FQNEAQ (reference sequence). The CDR3 nucleotides read TGTGCCAGCCAAAAGGGCCCTATGAACACTGAAGCTTTCTTT. The encoded protein is CASQKGPMNTEAFF. Using reference TRBV7-9 and TRBJ1-1 for the parts outside the CDR3, the full variable domain is DTGVSQNPRHKITKRGQNVTFRCDPISEHNRLYWYRQTLGQGPEFLTYFQNEAQLEKSRLLSDRFSAERPKGSFSTLEIQRTEQGDSAMYLCASQKGPMNTEAFFGQGTRLTVV.

At least ten counts were recorded for this clonotype. The V and J genes are TRBV19 and TRBJ1-5; the match to TRBD1 covers 8 bases. V lost 1 base, J lost 7 bases, and 12 bases stayed unmatched. The CDR3 contains 17 residues. In germline, CDR1 is LNHDA, CDR2 SQIVND (reference sequence). For the CDR3, the DNA is TGTGCCAGTAGTATAGTCGTGGGGCAGGGGGCACGACAGCCCCAGCATTTT. It encodes CASSIVVGQGARQPQHF.

The V gene is TRBV9, the J gene TRBJ2-1, with D perhaps being TRBD1 or TRBD2 (5 bases each). This CDR3 contains 13 residues. The V end lost 0 bases, the J end lost 15 bases, and 16 bases lay between the germline ends. Germline CDR1 reads SGDLS; CDR2 reads YYNGEE. The CDR3 loop is CASSVGDWDQPFF. DNA for the CDR3: TGTGCCAGCAGCGTAGGAGACTGGGACCAGCCGTTCTTC.

V and J are TRBV20-1 and TRBJ1-6; 8 bases are a match to TRBD1. CDR3 length: 13 residues. The V and J ends lost 2 bases and 8 bases, in that order; junction bases with no gene match: 2. CDR1 is DFQATT, CDR2 SNEGSKA, per germline (reference sequence). CDR3 region: CSARPGQDSPLHF. DNA for the CDR3: TGCAGTGCTAGACCGGGACAGGATTCACCCCTCCACTTT.

Points on this clonotype: A much more abundant neighbour one base away suggests this may be a read error. The chain uses TRBV19 and TRBJ1-2, with no clear D. The germline V gene encodes CDR1 LNHDA and CDR2 SQIVND (reference sequence). CDR3 length equals 12 residues. V was shortened by 9 bases and J by 4 bases, with 12 bases between the two germline ends. The CDR3 bases are TGTGCCAGCAAGGACCGGACCTATGGCTACACCTTC. The encoded protein is CASKDRTYGYTF.

This clonotype has ten or more counts. The J gene is TRBJ2-7, the V gene TRBV5-1; 12 bases agree with TRBD1. Unmatched junction bases numbered 10, after V lost 5 bases and J lost 4 bases. Germline assignment: CDR1 SGHRS and CDR2 YFSETQ. The CDR3 consists of 16 residues. The CDR3 protein is CASSHRSGQGAYEQYF. The CDR3 nucleotides read TGCGCCAGCAGTCACCGCTCGGGACAGGGGGCGTACGAGCAGTACTTC. The whole variable domain, filled in from reference TRBV5-1 and TRBJ2-7, reads KAGVTQTPRYLIKTRGQQVTLSCSPISGHRSVSWYQQTPGQGLQFLFEYFSETQRNKGNFPGRFSGRQFSNSRSEMNVSTLELGDSALYLCASSHRSGQGAYEQYFGPGTRLTVT.

This clonotype was recorded many times. The chain couples TRBV12-3 or TRBV12-4 to TRBJ1-1; no definite D call. Trimming cost V 4 bases and J 1 base, with 13 bases left between them. The CDR3 is 15 amino acids. CDR3 nucleotide sequence: TGTGCCAGCAGTTGGCCGGGAGGAGGGAACACTGAAGCTTTCTTT. This sequence encodes CASSWPGGGNTEAFF.

This clonotype occurred many times. The chain couples TRBV29-1 to TRBJ1-2; D unclear. The CDR3 totals 13 residues. V was cut by 6 bases and J by 0 bases, with 11 bases left in between. Looked up from germline, CDR1 is SQVTM and CDR2 is ANQGSEA. The CDR3 nucleotides are TGCAGCGTACCGGGCTTAGCTAACTATGGCTACACCTTC. Protein sequence: CSVPGLANYGYTF.

This clonotype was observed at least ten times. The V call is TRBV10-3, the J call TRBJ2-2, with 11 bases aligning to TRBD1. The CDR3 loop spans 17 amino acids. The germline V gene encodes CDR1 ENHRY and CDR2 SYGVKD. Trimming cost V 3 bases and J 4 bases; bases outside gene matches: 7. The CDR3 bases are TGTGCCATCAGTGATCTTATCGGGACAGGGGGCACCGGGGAGCTGTTTTTT. As protein: CAISDLIGTGGTGELFF.

This clonotype was counted a single time. The chain links TRBV2 to TRBJ2-2; 10 positions agree with TRBD2. The CDR3 loop spans 16 amino acids. Per the germline V gene, CDR1 is SNHLY and CDR2 is FYNNEI. V lost 6 bases, J lost 8 bases, and 12 bases stayed unmatched. The DNA of the CDR3 is TGTGCCAGCAGAACAGGACTAGCGGAGTGGGGGGGGGAGCTGTTTTTT. Translating gives CASRTGLAEWGGELFF.

V gene TRBV10-3 combines with J gene TRBJ1-1; D uncertain. V dropped 0 bases and J dropped 3 bases, with 5 bases sitting between them. The CDR3 contains 13 residues. Germline V gene data show CDR1 as ENHRY and CDR2 as SYGVKD. The CDR3 coding sequence is TGTGCCATCAGTGAGTCGCGGTACACTGAAGCTTTCTTT. Amino acids: CAISESRYTEAFF.

This clonotype was counted ten times or more. The rearrangement joins TRBV6-6 to TRBJ1-3; 7 positions agree with TRBD1. Germline CDR1 and CDR2: MNHNY and SVGAGI (reference sequence). The CDR3 runs 12 residues. Losses at the gene ends were 6 bases for V and 7 bases for J; bases not matched to a gene: 3. CDR3 loop: CASSQTGNTIYF. CDR3 DNA sequence: TGTGCCAGCAGCCAGACAGGGAACACCATATATTTT.

The V gene is TRBV7-9, the J gene TRBJ2-1, with 9 positions matching TRBD2. J was trimmed by 5 bases and V by 2 bases; bases with no gene match: 7. CDR3 length equals 16 residues. Per the germline V gene, CDR1 is SEHNR and CDR2 is FQNEAQ (reference sequence). This CDR3 reads CASSLPGLAADNEQFF. Written as DNA, the CDR3 is TGTGCCAGCAGCTTACCGGGACTAGCAGCTGACAATGAGCAGTTCTTC.

The chain uses TRBV4-1 and TRBJ2-3; D is perhaps TRBD2 (7 bases). V was cut by 0 bases and J by 2 bases, with 18 bases left in between. The length of the CDR3 is 18 residues. Germline V gene sequence: CDR1 MGHRA, CDR2 YSYEKL. The CDR3 sequence is CASSQDRWWGGYTDTQYF. In DNA form, the CDR3 reads TGCGCCAGCAGCCAAGATCGTTGGTGGGGGGGCTACACAGATACGCAGTATTTT.

This clonotype has a single count. This chain connects TRBV7-9 to TRBJ2-7; possibly TRBD1 or TRBD2 for D (6 bases each). The germline V and J ends were trimmed by 3 bases and 7 bases, with 25 bases remaining between them. CDR1 is SEHNR and CDR2 is FQNEAQ in the germline V gene (reference sequence). There are 17 residues in the CDR3. CDR3 residues: CASSLFGGTYGDDEQYF. CDR3 nucleotide sequence: TGTGCCAGCAGCTTGTTTGGAGGGACATACGGGGATGATGAGCAGTACTTC.

This clonotype was counted between two and nine times. This chain uses TRBV2 with TRBJ2-3, with 13 bases lining up with TRBD2. J gave up 6 bases and V 4 bases, and 4 bases lay outside the gene matches. The CDR3 consists of 15 residues. The germline gives CDR1 SNHLY, CDR2 FYNNEI. CDR3 DNA: TGTGCCAGCAGTGCGACTAGCGGGAGGATGGATACGCAGTATTTT. It specifies CASSATSGRMDTQYF.